The TCR beta chain described here comes from a study of blood T cell repertoires in COVID-19. Study overall: PBMCs, B-cell-depleted T cells, or T cells provided the cDNA or gDNA that made up the material.

Source study methods: Amplification with reference gene primers provided the estimates of nucleated cell counts. Some clones are missing from TCRdb's copy, which holds only in-frame ones; the method was immunoSEQ multiplex PCR. V and J calls and clone size are as listed in that table; D and trimming were resolved from the DNA. The sample has more than 300,000 clones; over 80% are singletons. Per germline, CDR1 SGHRS and CDR2 YFSETQ. The CDR3 has 15 residues. Germline trimming cut 4 bases from V and 1 base from J; bases unmatched to any gene: 2. Recruited during active infection, patients (from Seattle) were subsequently followed longitudinally.

The receptor was isolated from a woman between 45 and 65 years old with COVID-19, enrolled during active disease. This sequence joins TRBV5-1 and TRBJ2-3; the match to TRBD2 covers 11 bases. Input material: peripheral blood. CDR3 sequence reads: CASSPGLAGTDTQYF. The DNA of the CDR3 is TGCGCCAGCAGCCCGGGACTAGCGGGCACAGATACGCAGTATTTT.